Shown below are 24 T cell receptor beta chains from a single sample sequenced in a study of long-term antiretroviral therapy in people with HIV. The immunoSEQ assay was v3.0, run at survey level. Assay: immunoSEQ multiplex PCR; the TCRdb copy retains only in-frame clones and omits some. The sample records over 35,000 clones, 75% to 90% being singletons. Sequenced here: unsorted PBMCs, sampled 1.5 years after starting antiretroviral therapy. These receptors were collected from a young man with HIV.

The CDR3 sequence is CASSVAGSLVEQFF. The CDR3 nucleotides are TGTGCCAGCAGTGTAGCGGGAAGTCTAGTTGAGCAGTTCTTC. This chain connects TRBV2 to TRBJ2-1, with 8 bases identical to TRBD2. The CDR3 has 14 residues. The germline gives CDR1 SNHLY, CDR2 FYNNEI. Trimming removed 4 bases from V and 9 bases from J; junction bases left unmatched: 8.

The rearrangement links TRBV10-3 to TRBJ2-7; a weak D match, TRBD1 (5 bases). This CDR3 spans 16 amino acids. Germline V gene lookup returns CDR1 ENHRY and CDR2 SYGVKD. V was cut by 6 bases and J by 1 base, with 19 bases left in between. The DNA for the CDR3 is TGTGCCATCAGAACCGACAGTCCCCTGAGGTCCTACGAGCAGTACTTC. Translated: CAIRTDSPLRSYEQYF.

V is TRBV7-9 and J is TRBJ2-1; D uncertain. Germline V gives CDR1 SEHNR, CDR2 FQNEAQ (reference sequence). Between the trimmed V and J ends, which lost 5 bases and 4 bases, there was a span of 9 bases. This CDR3 has 13 residues. The CDR3 spells CASSVDQYNEQFF. CDR3 in DNA: TGTGCCAGCAGCGTCGACCAGTACAATGAGCAGTTCTTC.

The V and J genes are TRBV27 and TRBJ2-2; tentative D call: TRBD1 (7 bases). The V end lost 8 bases, the J end lost 5 bases, and 15 bases lay between the germline ends. CDR1 and CDR2 (germline): MNHEY, SMNVEV (reference sequence). There are 14 residues in the CDR3. The CDR3 sequence is CASYRQGGTGELFF. The CDR3 DNA sequence: TGTGCCAGCTACCGGCAGGGGGGAACCGGGGAGCTGTTTTTT.

This chain uses TRBV5-1 with TRBJ2-7; 10 bases agree with TRBD1. V lost 6 bases and J lost 3; bases outside the gene matches: 9. CDR3 length: 15 amino acids. Germline V gene sequence: CDR1 SGHRS, CDR2 YFSETQ. In DNA, the CDR3 is TGCGCCAGCAACTCCGGGACAGGGGAAAGCTACGAGCAGTACTTC. This sequence encodes CASNSGTGESYEQYF.

The chain links TRBV28 to TRBJ1-3, with TRBD1 matching 7 bases. The CDR3 covers 21 residues. Germline V gene sequence: CDR1 MDHEN, CDR2 SYDVKM. J was trimmed by 5 bases and V by 2 bases; bases with no gene match: 24. The CDR3 DNA follows: TGTGCCAGCAGTTTACTTAGGGGGCGGGGACAAAACGCTCTGCTTAGAAACACCATATATTTT. This codes for CASSLLRGRGQNALLRNTIYF. Drawing the rest from reference TRBV28 and TRBJ1-3, the complete variable domain is DVKVTQSSRYLVKRTGEKVFLECVQDMDHENMFWYRQDPGLGLRLIYFSYDVKMKEKGDIPEGYSVSREKKERFSLILESASTNQTSMYLCASSLLRGRGQNALLRNTIYFGEGSWLTVV.

This rearrangement joins TRBV14 to TRBJ2-7; D is uncertain. Germline CDR1 and CDR2: SGHDN and FVKESK. V lost 1 base to trimming and J lost 3 bases, with 28 bases between them. This CDR3 contains 20 residues. CDR3 sequence reads: CASSQGGAGVDSRLYYEQYF. DNA of the CDR3: TGTGCCAGCAGCCAAGGAGGCGCAGGAGTCGACTCCCGTCTCTACTACGAGCAGTACTTC. Full variable domain (remainder filled in from reference TRBV14 and TRBJ2-7): EAGVTQFPSHSVIEKGQTVTLRCDPISGHDNLYWYRRVMGKEIKFLLHFVKESKQDESGMPNNRFLAERTGGTYSTLKVQPAELEDSGVYFCASSQGGAGVDSRLYYEQYFGPGTRLTVT.

This clone was recorded a few times. This rearrangement joins TRBV6-6 to TRBJ2-7; D perhaps matches TRBD2 (6 bases). The CDR3 length is 14 residues. From germline, CDR1 is MNHNY and CDR2 SVGAGI (reference sequence). Trimming cost V 2 bases and J 4 bases, with 12 bases left between them. This CDR3 reads CASSYGGSGYEQYF. The CDR3 nucleotides are TGTGCCAGCAGTTACGGGGGTAGCGGATACGAGCAGTACTTC.

The genes are TRBV5-1 and TRBJ1-1; possible D gene TRBD1, 5 bases. Germline CDR1 and CDR2: SGHRS and YFSETQ. This CDR3 region has 15 residues. Trimming cost V 4 bases and J 2 bases, with 15 bases left between them. The DNA of the CDR3 is TGCGCCAGCAGCCCCCAGGGAACAGAAAACACTGAAGCTTTCTTT. Translation gives CASSPQGTENTEAFF.

The count of this clone is one. The CDR3 protein is CASSVGLGQTDTQYF. DNA of the CDR3: TGTGCCAGCAGCGTGGGACTAGGCCAGACAGATACGCAGTATTTT. This chain joins TRBV7-2 and TRBJ2-3; TRBD2 matches 8 bases. The CDR3 is 15 amino acids. In germline, CDR1 is SGHTA, CDR2 FQGNSA. Losses at the gene ends were 5 bases for V and 3 bases for J; bases not matched to a gene: 7.

The chain carries TRBV9 and TRBJ1-1, with a possible D match to TRBD1 (5 bases). The CDR3 contains 14 residues. Germline CDR1 is SGDLS and CDR2 is YYNGEE. Trimming took off 4 bases at V and 7 bases at J, with 17 bases between the two ends. CDR3 region: CASSKDSGMGEAFF. The CDR3 DNA follows: TGTGCCAGCAGCAAAGACAGCGGGATGGGTGAAGCTTTCTTT. Using reference TRBV9 and TRBJ1-1 for the parts outside the CDR3, the full variable domain is DSGVTQTPKHLITATGQRVTLRCSPRSGDLSVYWYQQSLDQGLQFLIQYYNGEERAKGNILERFSAQQFPDLHSELNLSSLELGDSALYFCASSKDSGMGEAFFGQGTRLTVV.

The count of this clone is one. This rearrangement joins TRBV7-2 to TRBJ2-3, with D tentatively TRBD1 or TRBD2 (5 bases each). CDR3 length: 16 residues. CDR1 is SGHTA and CDR2 is FQGNSA in the germline V gene. V lost 5 bases and J lost 3, with 18 bases in between. The CDR3 DNA follows: TGTGCCAGCAGCCAAACTCGGGACCGTAGAACAGATACGCAGTATTTT. This codes for CASSQTRDRRTDTQYF.

This chain links TRBV12-5 with TRBJ1-1; D unclear. CDR1 LGHNT and CDR2 FRNRAP come from the germline V gene. Trimming took off 3 bases at V and 6 bases at J, with 11 bases between the two ends. This CDR3 has 13 amino acids. CDR3 loop: CASGLEGLAEAFF. CDR3 DNA: TGTGCTAGTGGTTTAGAAGGGTTGGCTGAAGCTTTCTTT.

This chain connects TRBV27 to TRBJ2-2; 10 positions agree with TRBD2. V lost 6 bases to trimming and J lost 7 bases; unmatched junction nucleotides: 11. The germline V gene encodes CDR1 MNHEY and CDR2 SMNVEV (reference sequence). The CDR3 extends over 16 amino acids. CDR3 DNA sequence: TGTGCCAGCAGCCAGGCTAGCGGGAGTGGCAACGGGGAGCTGTTTTTT. It specifies CASSQASGSGNGELFF.

This clone has more than one count but fewer than ten. CDR3: CASSLGQASGNTIYF. CDR3 coding DNA: TGTGCCAGCAGCTTGGGACAGGCCTCTGGAAACACCATATATTTT. The V gene is TRBV5-4, the J gene TRBJ1-3; perhaps TRBD1 as D (6 bases). The CDR3 contains 15 residues. The V gene's germline CDR1 is SGHNT and CDR2 YYREEE (reference sequence). The V end lost 0 bases, the J end lost 0 bases, and 7 bases lay between the germline ends.

The gene calls are TRBV4-3 and TRBJ2-7; 9 nucleotides align to TRBD2. V lost 3 bases and J lost 6; bases outside the gene matches: 12. Germline lookup yields CDR1 LGHNA and CDR2 YSLEER. The CDR3 length is 16 residues. CDR3 coding DNA: TGCGCCAGCAGCCAGGCCTCGTCCGGGACTAGCACCGAGCAGTACTTC. Its translation is CASSQASSGTSTEQYF.

This clone was counted a few times. This sequence joins TRBV9 and TRBJ2-2; no firm D call. The CDR3 loop spans 13 amino acids. Trimming cost V 4 bases and J 6 bases, with 10 bases left between them. Germline-derived CDR1 and CDR2 are SGDLS and YYNGEE. The CDR3 region has the DNA TGTGCCAGCAGCCCACCGGGCGCCGGGGAGCTGTTTTTT. Amino acids: CASSPPGAGELFF.

This sequence joins TRBV10-3 and TRBJ1-1; D gene uncertain. Germline assignment: CDR1 ENHRY and CDR2 SYGVKD. The CDR3 totals 16 residues. The V gene lost 2 bases and the J gene lost 1 base, with 14 bases spanning the gap. The CDR3 nucleotides read TGTGCCATCAGTGAGACGCCTCCCAAGGGGAACACTGAAGCTTTCTTT. This translates into CAISETPPKGNTEAFF.

This clone came up a few times. The gene calls are TRBV28 and TRBJ2-7; TRBD2 aligns across 8 bases. Germline-derived CDR1 and CDR2 are MDHEN and SYDVKM. V shed 5 bases and J 2 bases; nucleotides not matched to a gene: 5. CDR3 size: 14 residues. The CDR3 bases are TGTGCCAGCAGTATAGCGGGAACAGCCTACGAGCAGTACTTC. Translated, it gives CASSIAGTAYEQYF. Supplemented by reference TRBV28 and TRBJ2-7, the full variable domain reads DVKVTQSSRYLVKRTGEKVFLECVQDMDHENMFWYRQDPGLGLRLIYFSYDVKMKEKGDIPEGYSVSREKKERFSLILESASTNQTSMYLCASSIAGTAYEQYFGPGTRLTVT.

The chain employs TRBV4-2 and TRBJ1-1; D ambiguous. Trimming cost V 1 base and J 1 base, with 7 bases left between them. This CDR3 has 14 residues. Germline V gene lookup returns CDR1 LGHNA and CDR2 YNFKEQ. Here the CDR3 DNA reads TGTGCCAGCAGCCAAGTGGGCTCGAACACTGAAGCTTTCTTT. Its protein is CASSQVGSNTEAFF.

The chain is built from TRBV27 and TRBJ2-3; D is unclear. With 3 bases removed from V and 0 bases from J, the gap between germline ends came to 7 bases. Germline V gives CDR1 MNHEY, CDR2 SMNVEV (reference sequence). The CDR3 contains 14 residues. This chain's CDR3 is CASSFLTSTDTQYF. The CDR3 DNA reads TGTGCCAGCAGTTTCTTAACTAGCACAGATACGCAGTATTTT.

This chain uses TRBV15 with TRBJ2-2, with D unclear. Germline loops: CDR1 LNHNV, CDR2 YYDKDF (reference sequence). CDR3 length: 14 amino acids. The V gene lost 0 bases and the J gene lost 5 bases, with 7 bases spanning the gap. The DNA for the CDR3 is TGTGCCACCAGCAGAGATCGGAGAACCGGGGAGCTGTTTTTT. This sequence encodes CATSRDRRTGELFF.

CDR3 loop: CASSFGLAGGNEQYF. CDR3 coding DNA: TGTGCCAGCAGCTTCGGGCTAGCGGGAGGTAACGAGCAGTACTTC. The chain carries TRBV7-9 and TRBJ2-7; TRBD2 matches 11 bases. CDR1 is SEHNR, CDR2 FQNEAQ, per germline (reference sequence). This CDR3 contains 15 residues. The junction had 6 bases not matched to a gene; V was cut back by 3 bases and J by 5 bases.

This clone was found a few times. This chain joins TRBV2 and TRBJ1-3; D is unclear. The CDR3 is 11 residues long. Germline CDR1 SNHLY, CDR2 FYNNEI. Trimming stripped 7 bases from V and 5 bases from J, with 6 bases between. This CDR3 reads CASITRNTIYF. The CDR3 coding sequence is TGTGCCAGCATAACGCGAAACACCATATATTTT. Together with reference TRBV2 and TRBJ1-3, the CDR3 gives the full variable domain: EPEVTQTPSHQVTQMGQEVILRCVPISNHLYFYWYRQILGQKVEFLVSFYNNEISEKSEIFDDQFSVERPDGSNFTLKIRSTKLEDSAMYFCASITRNTIYFGEGSWLTVV.